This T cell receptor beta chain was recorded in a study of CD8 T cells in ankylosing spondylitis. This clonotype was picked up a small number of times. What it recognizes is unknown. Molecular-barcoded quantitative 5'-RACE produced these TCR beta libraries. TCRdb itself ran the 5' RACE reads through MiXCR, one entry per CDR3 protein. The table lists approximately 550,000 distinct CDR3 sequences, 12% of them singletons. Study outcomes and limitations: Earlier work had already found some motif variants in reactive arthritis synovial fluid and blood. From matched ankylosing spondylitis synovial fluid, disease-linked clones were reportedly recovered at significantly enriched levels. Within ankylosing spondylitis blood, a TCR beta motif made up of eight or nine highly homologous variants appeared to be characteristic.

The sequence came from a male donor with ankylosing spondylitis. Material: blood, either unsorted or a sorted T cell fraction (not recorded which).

The CDR3 spells CASSTPGTGFYNEQFF. In DNA, the CDR3 is TGTGCCAGCAGTACCCCCGGGACAGGGTTCTACAATGAGCAGTTCTTC. The chain couples TRBV6-1 to TRBJ2-1; 9 positions match TRBD1. This CDR3 comprises 16 residues. Unmatched junction bases numbered 8, after V lost 5 bases and J lost 3 bases. Germline V lookup: CDR1 MNHNS, CDR2 SASEGT.